A selection of T cell receptor beta chains follows, all from one sample in a study of blood T cells in healthy people across ages. Via MiXCR, TCRdb re-called the 5' RACE reads, giving one row per CDR3 protein. The sample records hundreds of thousands of distinct CDR3 sequences, under 25% being singletons. The material sequenced was blood. These receptors came from a man in his sixties or seventies in good health. The conserved cysteine and the conserved F or W are not part of the CDR3 here. Expanded clones are given a class, and other clones once, few, many or no size at all.

cdr3_aa j_call clone_size v_call
ASSPAGISVADTQY TRBJ2-3 few TRBV18
ASSSFRGTEAF TRBJ1-1 many TRBV7-2
ASSEADSRNEQF TRBJ2-1 . TRBV2
ASSYSWGSGYEQY TRBJ2-7 few TRBV6-5
ASSLGQPDNEQF TRBJ2-1 many TRBV5-1
SARDSGVEQY TRBJ2-7 . TRBV20-1
ASSISGTGGYEQY TRBJ2-7 . TRBV9
SVDGGREQY TRBJ2-5 few TRBV29-1
ASSLSRDIGELF TRBJ2-2 few TRBV27
SARPGQSYNSPLH TRBJ1-6 few TRBV20-1
ASSIRQGMSTEAF TRBJ1-1 . TRBV28
ASRLRDSVRETQY TRBJ2-5 . TRBV25-1
ASSLAAGGRDGYT TRBJ1-2 few TRBV5-1
ASTLAGGSKTDTQY TRBJ2-3 . TRBV5-1
ASLTPNDKSAF TRBJ1-1 . TRBV6-5
SARVRADTGELF TRBJ2-2 few TRBV20-1
ASSTWTGWGSTNEKLF TRBJ1-4 many TRBV7-8
ASTTGNSNQPQH TRBJ1-5 . TRBV6-1
ASSLSVIAIYEQY TRBJ2-7 . TRBV7-2
ASSALGQTNTEAF TRBJ1-1 few TRBV5-1
ASSFGNYEQY TRBJ2-7 many TRBV28
ASSSEPGLITYNEQF . . TRBV3-1
ASSLGAGRETQY TRBJ2-5 . TRBV11-2
ATSRDYIGSTMNTEAF TRBJ1-1 few TRBV15
SVVGTSGIHEQF TRBJ2-1 . TRBV29-1
AIHLRPRGYYEQY TRBJ2-7 . TRBV4-3
ASSKLSAGVDTYNEQF TRBJ2-1 . TRBV2
SVKGVTNTEAF TRBJ1-1 . TRBV29-1
SAKGQLTIAE TRBJ2-3 . TRBV20-1
ASSLDGAGGSSYEQY . few TRBV5-1
ASSSRMREF TRBJ2-1 few TRBV6-5
ASSPRAMGGETQY TRBJ2-5 . TRBV5-1
ASSEWGTGGHEQY . . TRBV25-1
ASSIGLAGVGETQY TRBJ2-5 . TRBV5-5
ASSRTGTGNEKLF TRBJ1-4 . TRBV4-1
ASSFGTGFSAGANVLT TRBJ2-6 few TRBV5-1
ASTQTGGALGTEAF TRBJ1-1 . TRBV5-1
ASSELGLAGAYEQY TRBJ2-7 few TRBV25-1
ASSLEVTDTQY TRBJ2-3 many TRBV5-6
ASSFIEGFKNIQY TRBJ2-4 once TRBV7-2
ASSLAEVERETQY TRBJ2-5 . TRBV7-9
ASSIQEGQRTGELF TRBJ2-2 . TRBV5-1
ASSARISGANVLT TRBJ2-6 few TRBV27
ASSRGTGEYGYT TRBJ1-2 few TRBV12-3/TRBV12-4
ATLGGRHGYT TRBJ1-2 . TRBV6-6
ASPGQGGEQY . . TRBV6-5
ATPTGDTGELF TRBJ2-2 . TRBV21-1
ASNPSGAPYEQY TRBJ2-7 . TRBV6-6
ASTDDRVYEQY TRBJ2-7 . TRBV5-6
ASSQRGIGDEKLF TRBJ1-4 . TRBV14